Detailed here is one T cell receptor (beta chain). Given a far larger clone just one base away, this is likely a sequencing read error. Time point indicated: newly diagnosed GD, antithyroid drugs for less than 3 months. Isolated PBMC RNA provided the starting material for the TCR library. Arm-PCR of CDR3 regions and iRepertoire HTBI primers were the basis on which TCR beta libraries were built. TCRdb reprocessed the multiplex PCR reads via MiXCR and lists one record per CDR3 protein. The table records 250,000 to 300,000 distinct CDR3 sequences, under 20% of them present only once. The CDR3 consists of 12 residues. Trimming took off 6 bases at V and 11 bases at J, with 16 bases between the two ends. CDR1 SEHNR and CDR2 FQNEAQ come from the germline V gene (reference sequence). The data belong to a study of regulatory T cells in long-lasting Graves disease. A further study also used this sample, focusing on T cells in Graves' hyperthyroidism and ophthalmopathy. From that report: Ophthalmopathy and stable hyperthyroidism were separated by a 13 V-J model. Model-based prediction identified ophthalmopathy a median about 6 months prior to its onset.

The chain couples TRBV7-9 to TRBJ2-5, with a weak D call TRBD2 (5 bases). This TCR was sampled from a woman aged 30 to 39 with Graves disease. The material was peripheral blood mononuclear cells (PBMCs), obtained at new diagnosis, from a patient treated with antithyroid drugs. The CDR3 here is CASSPGLNEQYF. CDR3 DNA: TGTGCCAGCAGTCCTGGACTCAATGAGCAGTACTTC.